Shown below are 30 T cell receptor beta chains from a single sample sequenced in a study of T cell repertoires in cytomegalovirus infection. From the reads, TCRdb called clonotypes with MiXCR, one entry per CDR3 protein. The profile shows more than 300,000 distinct CDR3 sequences, around a third of them singletons. Their cognate antigens are unknown. The sequencing here drew on cultured PBMCs, taken from culture after CMV antigen stimulation. These TCRs come from a human donor in good health (CMV status not recorded). Some clones in this sample may be carry-over from other donors' samples.

This clonotype appeared a few times. This chain connects TRBV7-6 to TRBJ2-2, with TRBD1 identical over 8 bases. The V segment lost 7 bases and the J segment 6 bases; nucleotides outside the gene matches: 10. Germline V gene lookup returns CDR1 SGHVS and CDR2 FNYEAQ. CDR3 size: 15 residues. The CDR3: CASTDLDRGSGELFF. Here the CDR3 DNA reads TGTGCCAGCACTGATTTAGACAGGGGCTCCGGGGAGCTGTTTTTT.

This clonotype was seen only a few times. The CDR3 nucleotides read TGTGCCAGCAGTTTAGGACAGATAAGAATGAACACTGAAGCTTTCTTT. This translates into CASSLGQIRMNTEAFF. This chain links TRBV27 with TRBJ1-1, with D maybe TRBD1 (6 bases). V shed 2 bases and J shed 0 bases, with 13 bases lying between them. Germline assignment: CDR1 MNHEY and CDR2 SMNVEV (reference sequence). The CDR3 has 16 residues.

This clonotype was picked up many times. V usage is TRBV7-2 and J usage is TRBJ2-6, with D perhaps TRBD2 (6 bases). V was pared by 3 bases and J by 0 bases, with 18 bases between. Germline V gene lookup returns CDR1 SGHTA and CDR2 FQGNSA. This CDR3 has 19 amino acids. CDR3 in DNA: TGTGCCAGCAGCTTTTCCACCGGGAGAATTTTCTCTGGGGCCAACGTCCTGACTTTC. This gives the protein CASSFSTGRIFSGANVLTF.

The V call is TRBV7-9, the J call TRBJ2-7; D remains ambiguous. The germline V gene has CDR1 SEHNR and CDR2 FQNEAQ (reference sequence). Between the trimmed V and J ends, which lost 8 bases and 2 bases, there was a span of 13 bases. This CDR3 comprises 13 residues. CDR3 DNA sequence: TGTGCCAGCGGACCGGACCGGACCTACGAGCAGTACTTC. This sequence encodes CASGPDRTYEQYF.

This chain uses TRBV4-1 with TRBJ2-5; 8 bases align to TRBD2. The germline V gene encodes CDR1 MGHRA and CDR2 YSYEKL. Germline trimming cut 0 bases from V and 4 bases from J; bases unmatched to any gene: 22. This CDR3 is built from 21 residues. The DNA for the CDR3 is TGCGCCAGCAGCCAAGATTTGGGTGCCAGGGGAGTTCGCGGGAGGTCAGAGACCCAGTACTTC. Its translation is CASSQDLGARGVRGRSETQYF.

The J gene is TRBJ2-2, the V gene TRBV12-3 or TRBV12-4; D might be TRBD1 or TRBD2, each matching 6 bases. This CDR3 has 16 amino acids. Trimming cost V 3 bases and J 1 base, with 12 bases left between them. The CDR3 DNA follows: TGTGCCAGCAGTTTCCGGACAGCGGGGAACACCGGGGAGCTGTTTTTT. Encoded protein: CASSFRTAGNTGELFF.

The chain links TRBV20-1 to TRBJ1-2; TRBD1 is a possible D gene (5 bases). V was clipped by 1 base and J by 2 bases, with 17 bases between them. Per the germline V gene, CDR1 is DFQATT and CDR2 is SNEGSKA (reference sequence). This CDR3 contains 16 residues. CDR3 bases: TGCAGTGCTAGAGCTAGCGGGGCGAGGGTCAACTATGGCTACACCTTC. This encodes CSARASGARVNYGYTF.

This clonotype was found a few times. J is TRBJ2-6 and V is TRBV6-1; D is undetermined. The CDR3 runs to 16 residues. CDR1 and CDR2 (germline): MNHNS, SASEGT. The ends were cut back, 8 bases at V and 0 bases at J, with 14 bases in the middle. CDR3 sequence reads: CASAYIQFSGANVLTF. CDR3 in DNA: TGTGCCAGCGCCTACATCCAGTTCTCTGGGGCCAACGTCCTGACTTTC.

This clonotype was counted a few times. The chain joins TRBV7-9 to TRBJ2-5; 8 bases are a match to TRBD2. The CDR3 contains 15 residues. V shed 4 bases and J 5 bases; nucleotides not matched to a gene: 9. Looked up from germline, CDR1 is SEHNR and CDR2 is FQNEAQ (reference sequence). The CDR3 nucleotides read TGTGCCAGCAGCTCAGTGGGACTAGGTGTGGAGACCCAGTACTTC. Translation: CASSSVGLGVETQYF.

The chain couples TRBV7-8 to TRBJ2-1; perhaps D is TRBD1 or TRBD2 (5 bases each). The germline CDR1 and CDR2 sequences are SGHVS and FQNEAQ. The CDR3 consists of 18 residues. V was clipped by 3 bases and J by 0 bases, with 18 bases between them. Here the CDR3 reads CASSFKRDLLGSYNEQFF. CDR3 nucleotides: TGTGCCAGCAGCTTTAAGAGGGACCTACTCGGCTCCTACAATGAGCAGTTCTTC.

This clonotype was counted ten times or more. The CDR3 sequence is CASSIALAGFLPSYNEQFF. The CDR3 DNA is TGTGCCAGTAGTATTGCCCTAGCGGGATTCCTCCCCTCCTACAATGAGCAGTTCTTC. This chain connects TRBV19 to TRBJ2-1, with 9 positions matching TRBD2. The junction had 12 bases not matched to a gene; V was cut back by 3 bases and J by 0 bases. Germline V gene sequence: CDR1 LNHDA, CDR2 SQIVND (reference sequence). The CDR3 extends over 19 amino acids.

The chain links TRBV5-6 to TRBJ2-5; no firm D call. Germline V gene sequence: CDR1 SGHDT, CDR2 YYEEEE. Trimming pared 0 bases from V and 0 bases from J, leaving 6 bases between. The CDR3 extends over 14 amino acids. The DNA for the CDR3 is TGTGCCAGCAGCTTGGTCGACTACCAAGAGACCCAGTACTTC. Its translation: CASSLVDYQETQYF.

This clonotype was seen a single time. CDR3 bases: TGTGCCAGTAGTATACGAAGTGGGACTCCGCATTTT. Its protein product is CASSIRSGTPHF. The V gene is TRBV19, the J gene TRBJ1-5; possible D gene TRBD1, 5 bases. The CDR3 spans 12 residues. In germline, CDR1 is LNHDA, CDR2 SQIVND (reference sequence). Trimming removed 2 bases at V and 15 bases at J, with 14 bases between.

The sample holds many counts of this clonotype. The chain uses TRBV10-3 and TRBJ2-1; D perhaps matches TRBD1 (6 bases). Trimming took off 3 bases at V and 7 bases at J, with 13 bases between the two ends. The germline CDR1 and CDR2 sequences are ENHRY and SYGVKD. This CDR3 comprises 14 residues. The CDR3 reads CAISEPGEINEQFF. Here the CDR3 DNA reads TGTGCCATCAGTGAACCAGGGGAAATAAATGAGCAGTTCTTC.

V gene TRBV7-9 combines with J gene TRBJ1-5; 7 bases fit TRBD1. CDR1 and CDR2 (germline): SEHNR, FQNEAQ (reference sequence). The junction had 6 bases not matched to a gene; V was cut back by 4 bases and J by 6 bases. This CDR3 is built from 14 residues. The CDR3 loop reads CASSSSGGSQPQHF. In nucleotides, the CDR3 is TGTGCCAGCAGCTCATCAGGGGGTAGTCAGCCCCAGCATTTT.

The chain employs TRBV6-2 or TRBV6-3 and TRBJ2-1; D might be TRBD1 or TRBD2, each matching 5 bases. Germline V gene data show CDR1 as MNHEY and CDR2 as SVGEGT. Trimming removed 2 bases at V and 3 bases at J, with 20 bases between. This CDR3 contains 18 residues. The DNA for the CDR3 is TGTGCCAGCAGTTACCCCATGAGGGGCGGTAGGGACTACAATGAGCAGTTCTTC. Translation gives CASSYPMRGGRDYNEQFF.

This chain uses TRBV27 with TRBJ1-3, with 9 bases matching TRBD1. Germline V gene lookup returns CDR1 MNHEY and CDR2 SMNVEV (reference sequence). The CDR3 covers 17 residues. V gave up 2 bases and J gave up 3 bases; unmatched junction bases: 8. CDR3 loop: CASSLGTGFGGGNTIYF. CDR3 bases: TGTGCCAGCAGTTTAGGGACAGGGTTCGGAGGTGGAAACACCATATATTTT.

This chain joins TRBV19 and TRBJ2-1, with 8 nucleotides matching TRBD1. Germline trimming cut 7 bases from V and 7 bases from J; bases unmatched to any gene: 9. The CDR3 consists of 14 residues. Per the germline V gene, CDR1 is LNHDA and CDR2 is SQIVND (reference sequence). The CDR3 bases are TGTGCCAGTAATACCGGGACAGGAGGGAATGAGCAGTTCTTC. Translation gives CASNTGTGGNEQFF.

This clonotype was counted only a few times. This chain uses TRBV5-4 with TRBJ1-5; D unclear. Germline-derived CDR1 and CDR2 are SGHNT and YYREEE (reference sequence). The CDR3 totals 12 residues. The germline V and J ends were trimmed by 4 bases and 2 bases, with 4 bases remaining between them. CDR3 sequence reads: CASSVGNQPQHF. The CDR3 region has the DNA TGTGCCAGCAGCGTGGGCAATCAGCCCCAGCATTTT. Drawing the rest from reference TRBV5-4 and TRBJ1-5, the complete variable domain is ETGVTQSPTHLIKTRGQQVTLRCSSQSGHNTVSWYQQALGQGPQFIFQYYREEENGRGNFPPRFSGLQFPNYSSELNVNALELDDSALYLCASSVGNQPQHFGDGTRLSIL.

The chain has TRBV23-1 and TRBJ2-7, with 10 nucleotides matching TRBD1. TRBV23-1 is designated an ORF whose function remains uncertain. The CDR3 covers 16 residues. The V gene end was trimmed by 3 bases and the J gene end by 3 bases; junction bases not matched to a gene: 8. CDR3 sequence reads: CASSHTPGTGVYEQYV. The CDR3 DNA is TGCGCCAGCAGTCATACCCCCGGGACAGGGGTCTACGAGCAGTACGTC.

This clonotype was seen more than once but under ten times. The chain recombines TRBV5-4 with TRBJ2-5; D perhaps matches TRBD1 (5 bases). V lost 3 bases and J 3 bases, leaving 6 bases between the germline ends. The CDR3 spans 12 residues. Per germline, CDR1 SGHNT and CDR2 YYREEE (reference sequence). The CDR3 nucleotides are TGTGCCAGCAGCTGGGGCGAAGAGACCCAGTACTTC. Residues: CASSWGEETQYF. Filled out from reference TRBV5-4 and TRBJ2-5, the complete variable domain reads ETGVTQSPTHLIKTRGQQVTLRCSSQSGHNTVSWYQQALGQGPQFIFQYYREEENGRGNFPPRFSGLQFPNYSSELNVNALELDDSALYLCASSWGEETQYFGPGTRLLVL.

The rearrangement links TRBV20-1 to TRBJ2-1; 8 nucleotides align to TRBD2. The ends lost 6 bases at V and 4 bases at J; junction bases unmatched: 17. The CDR3 contains 17 residues. CDR1 and CDR2 (germline): DFQATT, SNEGSKA (reference sequence). The CDR3 coding sequence is TGCAGTGCCCGGCGGGGGGCGAGCGGAGCCCTTTACAATGAGCAGTTCTTC. Translated: CSARRGASGALYNEQFF.

A few counts support this clonotype. This chain uses TRBV12-3 or TRBV12-4 with TRBJ1-2; the match to TRBD1 covers 8 bases. CDR3 length equals 15 residues. With V trimmed by 5 bases and J by 4 bases, 9 bases remained unmatched. CDR3 sequence (DNA): TGTGCCAGCAGTCTCAGCAGGGGGCTAGGCTATGGCTACACCTTC. Protein sequence: CASSLSRGLGYGYTF.

This clonotype was seen only a few times. The chain recombines TRBV19 with TRBJ2-1; TRBD1 aligns across 9 bases. Germline V gene data show CDR1 as LNHDA and CDR2 as SQIVND (reference sequence). J lost 7 bases, V lost 5 bases, and 6 bases had no gene match. The CDR3 runs 14 residues. DNA of the CDR3: TGTGCCAGTAGTCTGGGGACAGGGCTGAATGAGCAGTTCTTC. Protein sequence: CASSLGTGLNEQFF.

The rearrangement links TRBV6-1 to TRBJ1-2; D is ambiguous. The CDR3 is 13 residues long. CDR1 MNHNS and CDR2 SASEGT come from the germline V gene. Trimming left V 7 bases short and J 2 bases short, with 11 bases between. CDR3 sequence (DNA): TGTGCCAGCACCCGAGCGGGGAACTATGGCTACACCTTC. Protein sequence: CASTRAGNYGYTF.

V and J are TRBV9 and TRBJ1-1; no clear D gene. Germline lookup yields CDR1 SGDLS and CDR2 YYNGEE. The CDR3 is 13 residues long. V was shortened by 3 bases and J by 1 base, with 7 bases between the two germline ends. CDR3 sequence: CASSGGPNTEAFF. As DNA, the CDR3 is TGTGCCAGCAGCGGTGGACCGAACACTGAAGCTTTCTTT.

The V gene is TRBV11-2, the J gene TRBJ2-3, with TRBD2 matching over 8 bases. Germline-derived CDR1 and CDR2 are SGHAT and FQNNGV. V dropped 0 bases and J dropped 6; count of bases not matched to a gene: 8. The CDR3 sequence is 16 residues long. CDR3 residues: CASSLEGGRFGDTQYF. CDR3 bases: TGTGCCAGCAGCTTAGAGGGCGGGAGGTTCGGGGATACGCAGTATTTT.

This clonotype was observed a few times. V and J are TRBV15 and TRBJ2-7; D ambiguous. The V end lost 0 bases, the J end lost 2 bases, and 11 bases lay between the germline ends. The germline V gene encodes CDR1 LNHNV and CDR2 YYDKDF (reference sequence). CDR3 length: 15 amino acids. The CDR3 DNA reads as TGTGCCACCAGCAGAGATCTGGCGGCCACCTACGAGCAGTACGTC. Translated: CATSRDLAATYEQYV.

This chain links TRBV20-1 with TRBJ1-1; 8 nucleotides match TRBD1. Germline trimming cut 5 bases from V and 3 bases from J; bases unmatched to any gene: 11. The CDR3 length is 15 residues. Germline V gives CDR1 DFQATT, CDR2 SNEGSKA (reference sequence). This chain's CDR3 is CSALRTGNKDTEAFF. The DNA of the CDR3 is TGCAGTGCTTTGAGGACAGGGAATAAGGACACTGAAGCTTTCTTT.

This clonotype was counted between two and nine times. The gene calls are TRBV7-2 and TRBJ2-7, with TRBD2 as a possible D gene (5 bases). There are 15 residues in the CDR3. Between the trimmed V and J ends, which lost 4 bases and 4 bases, there was a span of 17 bases. From germline, CDR1 is SGHTA and CDR2 FQGNSA. CDR3 sequence reads: CASSSRESRPYEQYF. For the CDR3, the DNA is TGTGCCAGCAGCTCCCGGGAATCGCGCCCATACGAGCAGTACTTC. The whole variable domain, filled in from reference TRBV7-2 and TRBJ2-7, reads GAGVSQSPSNKVTEKGKDVELRCDPISGHTALYWYRQSLGQGLEFLIYFQGNSAPDKSGLPSDRFSAERTGGSVSTLTIQRTQQEDSAVYLCASSSRESRPYEQYFGPGTRLTVT.